This entry lists 19 T cell receptor beta chains sequenced from one sample in a study of T cell responses to AZD1222 COVID-19 vaccine. Data came from immunoSEQ multiplex PCR; TCRdb stores just in-frame clones and leaves some out. The sample carries some 150,000 clones, more than 85% recorded once. The starting material was peripheral blood, obtained after recovery from COVID-19. These receptors were obtained from an adult who had recovered from COVID-19.

The rearrangement links TRBV7-3 to TRBJ2-3; TRBD2 aligns across 9 bases. Germline V gives CDR1 SGHTA, CDR2 FQGTGA. The CDR3 covers 16 residues. J lost 2 bases, V lost 4 bases, and 7 bases had no gene match. The CDR3 loop reads CASSSSSGVPTDTQYF. The DNA of the CDR3 is TGTGCCAGCAGCTCCTCTAGCGGGGTCCCCACAGATACGCAGTATTTT.

The chain uses TRBV10-3 and TRBJ2-5; 7 nucleotides match TRBD2. After removal of 5 bases from V and 1 base from J, the junction contained 7 bases not matched to a gene. The CDR3 is 15 amino acids. The germline V gene encodes CDR1 ENHRY and CDR2 SYGVKD. The DNA for the CDR3 is TGTGCCATCAGTTCTGAATCTAGCGGCCAAGAGACCCAGTACTTC. This codes for CAISSESSGQETQYF.

This clone was found once. The gene calls are TRBV4-3 and TRBJ1-1; tentatively, D is TRBD1 (6 bases). Trimming cost V 2 bases and J 0 bases, with 13 bases left between them. Germline V CDR1 and CDR2: LGHNA, YSLEER. The CDR3 length is 16 residues. The CDR3 here is CASSQMVGGLNTEAFF. As DNA, the CDR3 is TGCGCCAGCAGCCAAATGGTGGGGGGGCTGAACACTGAAGCTTTCTTT.

This clone was seen once. This chain links TRBV5-4 with TRBJ1-1; 7 nucleotides align to TRBD1. Germline V CDR1 and CDR2: SGHNT, YYREEE (reference sequence). V was clipped by 4 bases and J by 4 bases; unmatched bases: 4. The CDR3 covers 13 residues. CDR3 region: CASSGSGGTEAFF. CDR3 sequence (DNA): TGTGCCAGCAGCGGGTCAGGGGGCACTGAAGCTTTCTTT.

The gene calls are TRBV5-1 and TRBJ2-5; the D gene is possibly TRBD2 (6 bases). Germline V gives CDR1 SGHRS, CDR2 YFSETQ. This CDR3 comprises 17 residues. The ends were cut back, 0 bases at V and 2 bases at J, with 17 bases in the middle. CDR3 in DNA: TGCGCCAGCAGCTTGGGAGTATGGCGGAGGGGACAAGAGACCCAGTACTTC. This encodes CASSLGVWRRGQETQYF.

The V and J genes are TRBV28 and TRBJ2-6; D ambiguous. The CDR3 is 15 amino acids. Per the germline V gene, CDR1 is MDHEN and CDR2 is SYDVKM. The V and J ends lost 3 bases and 0 bases respectively, with 6 bases between them. The CDR3 is CASSFEHSGANVLTF. The DNA of the CDR3 is TGTGCCAGCAGTTTCGAACACTCTGGGGCCAACGTCCTGACTTTC.

The rearrangement joins TRBV3-1 (or the pseudogene TRBV3-2) to TRBJ2-7, with D unclear. V lost 0 bases and J 0 bases, leaving 9 bases between the germline ends. The CDR3 consists of 15 residues. The germline V gene encodes CDR1 LGHDT and CDR2 YNNKEL (reference sequence). The CDR3 sequence: CASSQDVTRSYEQYF. The CDR3 DNA sequence: TGTGCCAGCAGCCAAGACGTGACACGCTCCTACGAGCAGTACTTC.

The chain recombines TRBV5-6 with TRBJ1-2; D remains ambiguous. CDR1 and CDR2 from the germline V gene are SGHDT and YYEEEE. V lost 4 bases, J lost 5 bases, and 9 bases lay in between. CDR3 length: 12 amino acids. CDR3 coding DNA: TGTGCCAGCAGCGAACGAGGGTATGGCTACACCTTC. It codes for CASSERGYGYTF.

A few counts support this clone. The chain combines TRBV5-4 with TRBJ1-2, with D possibly TRBD1 on 6 matching bases. Germline CDR1 reads SGHNT; CDR2 reads YYREEE (reference sequence). The V gene lost 7 bases and the J gene lost 5 bases, with 15 bases spanning the gap. The CDR3 length is 13 residues. This CDR3 reads CASQTGGRYGYTF. The CDR3 bases are TGTGCCAGCCAGACAGGCGGCCGGTATGGCTACACCTTC. Based on the CDR3 plus reference TRBV5-4 and TRBJ1-2, the full variable domain is ETGVTQSPTHLIKTRGQQVTLRCSSQSGHNTVSWYQQALGQGPQFIFQYYREEENGRGNFPPRFSGLQFPNYSSELNVNALELDDSALYLCASQTGGRYGYTFGSGTRLTVV.

V gene TRBV9 combines with J gene TRBJ1-6, with D perhaps matching TRBD1 (5 bases). The CDR3 runs 15 residues. Germline V gene data show CDR1 as SGDLS and CDR2 as YYNGEE. V was trimmed by 4 bases and J by 7 bases, leaving 15 bases between them. The CDR3 DNA follows: TGTGCCAGCAGCTCACCGGGACGGGAAAATTCACCCCTCCACTTT. Encoded protein: CASSSPGRENSPLHF.

The gene calls are TRBV20-1 and TRBJ2-7; 7 nucleotides line up with TRBD2. The germline CDR1 and CDR2 sequences are DFQATT and SNEGSKA (reference sequence). CDR3 size: 14 residues. The ends lost 3 bases at V and 4 bases at J; junction bases unmatched: 9. In DNA, the CDR3 is TGCAGTGCTAGTACGGCGGGAGATAAGTACGAGCAGTACTTC. Protein sequence: CSASTAGDKYEQYF.

The rearrangement joins TRBV19 to TRBJ1-1, with 9 positions matching TRBD1. Germline V gives CDR1 LNHDA, CDR2 SQIVND (reference sequence). V dropped 4 bases and J dropped 1; count of bases not matched to a gene: 7. The length of the CDR3 is 16 residues. The CDR3: CASSKGQGVRNTEAFF. DNA of the CDR3: TGTGCCAGTAGTAAGGGACAGGGAGTCAGGAACACTGAAGCTTTCTTT.

This rearrangement joins TRBV4-2 to TRBJ2-1; D might be TRBD1 (5 bases). CDR1 LGHNA and CDR2 YNFKEQ come from the germline V gene. This CDR3 is built from 15 residues. V lost 0 bases and J lost 3, with 9 bases in between. CDR3: CASSQDGQGYNEQFF. For the CDR3, the DNA is TGTGCCAGCAGCCAAGATGGGCAGGGCTACAATGAGCAGTTCTTC.

This clone is a singleton in its sample. The CDR3: CAIRASGASSYNEQFF. The CDR3 DNA follows: TGTGCCATCCGCGCTAGCGGGGCGAGCTCCTACAATGAGCAGTTCTTC. The V gene is TRBV10-3, the J gene TRBJ2-1, with 9 bases that match TRBD2. The CDR3 runs to 16 residues. Per the germline V gene, CDR1 is ENHRY and CDR2 is SYGVKD. V trimming: 8 bases; J trimming: 0 bases; junction bases outside the gene matches: 8.

This clone was detected once. This chain links TRBV5-1 with TRBJ2-7; 12 bases are a match to TRBD2. Trimming cost V 4 bases and J 8 bases; bases outside gene matches: 10. Germline V CDR1 and CDR2: SGHRS, YFSETQ. The CDR3 extends over 15 amino acids. The CDR3 sequence is CASSITSGGILQQYF. In DNA, the CDR3 is TGCGCCAGCAGCATTACTAGCGGGGGGATTTTACAGCAGTACTTC.

With regard to this clone: As the CDR3 is not closed by the conserved phenylalanine or tryptophan, this likely results from a read error. No DNA is shown, since the ends of the CDR3 on it are uncertain; the CDR3 is the one TCRdb lists. The chain combines TRBV7-3 with TRBJ2-3; TRBD2 was called by the table and not checked on the DNA. The CDR3 comprises 12 residues, both ends counted. Germline V gene sequence: CDR1 SGHTA, CDR2 FQGTGA. Here the CDR3 reads CASSLGRLAGNI.

This sequence joins TRBV9 and TRBJ1-2; 7 bases match TRBD1. CDR1 is SGDLS, CDR2 YYNGEE, per germline. This CDR3 comprises 14 residues. The V and J ends lost 0 bases and 4 bases, in that order; junction bases with no gene match: 3. The CDR3: CASSVAQGGYGYTF. In DNA, the CDR3 is TGTGCCAGCAGCGTAGCGCAGGGGGGCTATGGCTACACCTTC.

The V gene is TRBV29-1, the J gene TRBJ1-5; 7 bases fit TRBD1. The CDR3 runs to 12 residues. Per the germline V gene, CDR1 is SQVTM and CDR2 is ANQGSEA. V lost 7 bases to trimming and J lost 7 bases; unmatched junction nucleotides: 7. CDR3 loop: CSAGDSGQPQHF. CDR3 nucleotides: TGCAGCGCCGGGGACAGCGGGCAGCCCCAGCATTTT.

This chain connects TRBV6-2 or TRBV6-3 to TRBJ1-1; 11 bases map to TRBD1. The CDR3 totals 16 residues. Germline-derived CDR1 and CDR2 are MNHEY and SVGEGT. V was clipped by 6 bases and J by 4 bases; unmatched bases: 10. Here the CDR3 reads CASSVNAGTGGTEAFF. The CDR3 DNA reads as TGTGCCAGCAGCGTAAACGCCGGGACAGGGGGCACTGAAGCTTTCTTT.